The sequence of this T cell receptor (beta chain) was determined in a study of response to subunit inactivated influenza vaccine (dated by TCRdb to the late 2010s). Describing the broader study: To follow how T cells responded to a trivalent subunit inactivated influenza vaccine, the researchers relied on deep quantitative profiling of the T cell receptor repertoire. Study-wide conclusions, independent of this receptor: The authors suggested that each seasonal influenza vaccination may recruit only a limited number of new T cells.

The junction shows trimming of 2 bases on V and 1 base on J, plus 5 bases between the germline ends. The CDR3, cysteine through phenylalanine, is 13 amino acids long. The sequence is cut down to CDR3 DNA, 39 bases in frame from base 1. Library generation was performed with RT-PCR. Sequencer: Illumina HiSeq 2500. Using fastp at Q25 and MiXCR, TCRdb reprocessed the public reads and kept productive beta chains. Entries are consolidated by CDR3 protein sequence, retaining the most common genes and DNA. The sample table records fewer than 700,000 distinct CDR3 sequences; about an eighth of these occur just once. Roughly 14% of the sample comes from the top ten. The intended sense of this specimen's time point label: approximately 40 days after influenza vaccine administration. This clonotype was seen a few times. What antigen it recognizes has not been identified. Qualities for individual bases were not recorded, and no much larger clone is one base off.

The chain is encoded by TRBV12-3 or TRBV12-4 joined to TRBJ1-1, with no D gene named confidently. Sample: PBMCs from blood, taken about 40 days after vaccination. The receptor was derived from a man aged 50 to 59 who received an inactivated influenza vaccine. Donor details come from another sample of the same person, matched by shared clones. The CDR3 region: CASSLLTNTEAFF. The nucleotide sequence is given as TGTGCCAGCAGTTTACTAACGAACACTGAAGCTTTCTTT.